These 23 T cell receptor beta chains were sequenced from one sample in a study of blood T cells in healthy people across ages. It was with a sample-barcoded 5' primer and a J-beta primer mix that a second PCR of roughly 6 to 11 cycles was run. MiXCR, applied by TCRdb to the 5' RACE reads, yields one record per CDR3 protein. Among 750,000 to 1,000,000 distinct CDR3 sequences, under 35% were seen once, and the ten largest hold about a tenth. This sample was shared with a second study, whose subject was T cells of mothers and their children.

Sequences were obtained from blood. These receptors were taken from a woman in her forties in good health.

The gene calls are TRBV5-1 and TRBJ1-2; the match to TRBD1 covers 9 bases. The V and J ends lost 2 bases and 4 bases, in that order; junction bases with no gene match: 6. Germline V gene lookup returns CDR1 SGHRS and CDR2 YFSETQ. This CDR3 has 15 amino acids. The CDR3 DNA is TGCGCCAGCAGCTTCAATGACAGGGGGAGCTATGGCTACACCTTC. This sequence encodes CASSFNDRGSYGYTF.

The chain is built from TRBV6-1 and TRBJ2-5; D might be TRBD1 (6 bases). The J call is doubtful: the DNA matches TRBJ2-7 better. There are 13 residues in the CDR3. Germline loops: CDR1 MNHNS, CDR2 SASEGT. The CDR3 nucleotides read TGTGCCAGCAGAACCGGGACATACTACGAGCAGTACTTC. As protein: CASRTGTYYEQYF.

The chain carries TRBV6-7 and TRBJ2-1, with D perhaps TRBD1 (5 bases). TRBV6-7 falls under the ORF class, with uncertain function. Trimming left V 6 bases short and J 9 bases short, with 12 bases between. The CDR3 runs to 12 residues. The CDR3 is CASRNQGGEQFF. CDR3 bases: TGTGCCAGCAGGAACCAGGGTGGTGAGCAGTTCTTC.

This clonotype was seen only once. The junction shows a germline mismatch at one end, possibly a read error. The chain uses TRBV12-3 or TRBV12-4 and TRBJ2-2, with 10 bases that match TRBD1. The CDR3 is 14 residues long. CDR3 sequence: CASSKTGGTRELFF. DNA for the CDR3: TGTGCCAGCAGTAAGACAGGGGGCACCAGGGAGCTGTTTTTT.

The chain employs TRBV12-3 or TRBV12-4 and TRBJ2-1, with D perhaps matching TRBD1 (7 bases). The V end lost 8 bases, the J end lost 8 bases, and 19 bases lay between the germline ends. The CDR3 extends over 14 amino acids. CDR3 in DNA: TGTGCCAGCGGGAGAAAAGGGGGCGGGGATGAGCAGTTCTTC. This encodes CASGRKGGGDEQFF.

This clonotype showed up just a few times. The CDR3 nucleotides are TGTGCCAGCAGCCCCGGGACAGGGTTTAGTGGCTACACCTTC. Translated: CASSPGTGFSGYTF. The gene calls are TRBV11-2 and TRBJ1-2; 9 positions agree with TRBD1. The germline V gene has CDR1 SGHAT and CDR2 FQNNGV. V gave up 5 bases and J gave up 7 bases; unmatched junction bases: 8. This CDR3 is 14 amino acids long. The full variable domain, rest sourced from reference TRBV11-2 and TRBJ1-2, is EAGVAQSPRYKIIEKRQSVAFWCNPISGHATLYWYQQILGQGPKLLIQFQNNGVVDDSQLPKDRFSAERLKGVDSTLKIQPAKLEDSAVYLCASSPGTGFSGYTFGSGTRLTVV.

This chain joins TRBV20-1 and TRBJ2-1, with D possibly being TRBD2 (5 bases). Deletions cut 5 bases from V and 6 bases from J, with 20 bases between. This CDR3 is built from 15 residues. Germline assignment: CDR1 DFQATT and CDR2 SNEGSKA (reference sequence). The CDR3 bases are TGCAGTGCTGGACTTGAGGGTGGACTTTTCAATGAGCAGTTCTTC. It is translated as CSAGLEGGLFNEQFF.

The chain uses TRBV18 and TRBJ2-5, with TRBD2 matching 9 bases. The CDR3 loop spans 13 amino acids. From germline, CDR1 is KGHSH and CDR2 LQKENI. J lost 9 bases, V lost 1 base, and 3 bases had no gene match. CDR3 in amino acids: CASSPQRGEAQYF. The CDR3 DNA is TGTGCCAGCTCACCACAGCGGGGGGAGGCCCAGTACTTC.

V and J are TRBV27 and TRBJ2-3; no clear D gene. There are 16 residues in the CDR3. Germline-derived CDR1 and CDR2 are MNHEY and SMNVEV (reference sequence). V lost 2 bases, J lost 1 base, and 13 bases lay in between. CDR3 DNA: TGTGCCAGCAGTTTAACTCGGCGGCAGGGCACAGATACGCAGTATTTT. The encoded protein is CASSLTRRQGTDTQYF.

This chain uses TRBV9 with TRBJ2-3; D may match TRBD1 or TRBD2 (5 bases each). Deletions cut 6 bases from V and 0 bases from J, with 11 bases between. In germline, CDR1 is SGDLS, CDR2 YYNGEE. CDR3 length: 14 residues. As DNA, the CDR3 is TGTGCCAGCACCCCCGGGGCTAGCACAGATACGCAGTATTTT. Translation: CASTPGASTDTQYF.

This clonotype occurred many times. This rearrangement joins TRBV6-5 to TRBJ2-3; D might be TRBD1 (5 bases). This CDR3 has 13 residues. Germline CDR1 is MNHEY and CDR2 is SVGAGI. V dropped 10 bases and J dropped 2 bases, with 13 bases sitting between them. The CDR3 region has the DNA TGTGCCACCCAGGGCCGCAACACAGATACGCAGTATTTT. Translation gives CATQGRNTDTQYF.

This clonotype appeared a few times. V usage is TRBV6-1 and J usage is TRBJ1-2, with 8 nucleotides matching TRBD1. The CDR3 totals 14 residues. The J segment lost 6 bases and the V segment lost 7 bases, leaving 10 bases of the junction unmatched. Germline V lookup: CDR1 MNHNS, CDR2 SASEGT. The DNA for the CDR3 is TGTGCCAGCATTCGCCAGGGGGCCGCCCATGGCTACACCTTC. It yields the protein CASIRQGAAHGYTF.

This clonotype showed up many times. The rearrangement uses TRBV4-2 and TRBJ1-4; maybe TRBD1 (6 bases). The CDR3 sequence is 16 residues long. V was pared by 0 bases and J by 7 bases, with 15 bases between. Germline V gene lookup returns CDR1 LGHNA and CDR2 YNFKEQ. CDR3 sequence reads: CASSQELGRGTEKLFF. The CDR3 DNA sequence: TGTGCCAGCAGCCAAGAGCTTGGCAGGGGTACTGAAAAACTGTTTTTT.

This chain connects TRBV18 to TRBJ2-1; weak D call: TRBD1 (6 bases). The germline CDR1 and CDR2 sequences are KGHSH and LQKENI. Trimming cost V 6 bases and J 0 bases, with 12 bases left between them. This CDR3 is built from 15 residues. The CDR3 DNA reads TGTGCCAGCTCCCAGGGGTCTAGCTCCTACAATGAGCAGTTCTTC. Protein sequence: CASSQGSSSYNEQFF. Together with reference TRBV18 and TRBJ2-1, the CDR3 gives the full variable domain: NAGVMQNPRHLVRRRGQEARLRCSPMKGHSHVYWYRQLPEEGLKFMVYLQKENIIDESGMPKERFSAEFPKEGPSILRIQQVVRGDSAAYFCASSQGSSSYNEQFFGPGTRLTVL.

In its sample, this clonotype was seen a few times. This sequence joins TRBV6-1 and TRBJ1-2, with 9 bases aligning to TRBD1. The CDR3 consists of 15 residues. The junction had 6 bases not matched to a gene; V was cut back by 6 bases and J by 1 base. Germline V gives CDR1 MNHNS, CDR2 SASEGT. The CDR3 spells CASRPGTGNNYGYTF. Here the CDR3 DNA reads TGTGCCAGCAGGCCCGGGACAGGGAATAACTATGGCTACACCTTC.

This clonotype has a handful of counts. The chain uses TRBV20-1 and TRBJ2-7; D possibly corresponds to TRBD1 (6 bases). The V gene lost 3 bases and the J gene lost 1 base, with 16 bases spanning the gap. This CDR3 region has 15 residues. Looked up from germline, CDR1 is DFQATT and CDR2 is SNEGSKA (reference sequence). CDR3 loop: CSASGPRGKSYEQYF. The CDR3 DNA reads TGCAGTGCTAGTGGGCCCAGGGGAAAATCCTACGAGCAGTACTTC.

Many counts were recorded for this clonotype. The chain uses TRBV20-1 and TRBJ2-7; no reliable D call. Per germline, CDR1 DFQATT and CDR2 SNEGSKA (reference sequence). The CDR3 is made up of 12 amino acids. Trimming stripped 4 bases from V and 0 bases from J, with 7 bases between. CDR3 region: CSANTFSYEQYF. CDR3 nucleotides: TGCAGTGCTAACACTTTCTCCTACGAGCAGTACTTC.

The chain recombines TRBV24-1 with TRBJ2-5; possibly TRBD1 for D (5 bases). CDR1 is KGHDR, CDR2 SFDVKD, per germline. The CDR3 runs to 14 residues. V lost 6 bases and J lost 2, with 12 bases in between. The CDR3 DNA sequence: TGTGCCACCAGTAACAGGAAAAATCAAGAGACCCAGTACTTC. Residues: CATSNRKNQETQYF.

This clonotype has just one count. V usage is TRBV6-1 and J usage is TRBJ1-4, with D tentatively TRBD1 (6 bases). The CDR3 loop spans 13 amino acids. Trimming took off 8 bases at V and 4 bases at J, with 11 bases between the two ends. Germline V gene data show CDR1 as MNHNS and CDR2 as SASEGT. CDR3 residues: CASYDRHNEKLFF. As DNA, the CDR3 is TGTGCCAGCTACGACAGGCATAATGAAAAACTGTTTTTT.

Many counts were recorded for this clonotype. J is TRBJ2-1 and V is TRBV7-3; D gene unclear. CDR1 and CDR2 from the germline V gene are SGHTA and FQGTGA. V was clipped by 0 bases and J by 3 bases, with 3 bases between them. The CDR3 runs 13 residues. This CDR3 is CASSLTLYNEQFF. DNA of the CDR3: TGTGCCAGCAGCTTAACTCTCTACAATGAGCAGTTCTTC.

This clonotype showed up just a few times. This chain connects TRBV18 to TRBJ2-4, with 7 nucleotides matching TRBD1. This CDR3 region has 13 residues. The ends lost 2 bases at V and 13 bases at J; junction bases unmatched: 8. Per the germline V gene, CDR1 is KGHSH and CDR2 is LQKENI. The CDR3 region is CASSPAQGVEQYF. The CDR3 DNA sequence: TGTGCCAGCTCACCAGCGCAGGGGGTTGAGCAGTACTTC.

The rearrangement uses TRBV20-1 and TRBJ2-1, with TRBD2 identical over 10 bases. Trimming removed 2 bases from V and 7 bases from J; junction bases left unmatched: 5. Germline CDR1 and CDR2: DFQATT and SNEGSKA (reference sequence). The CDR3 loop spans 14 amino acids. CDR3: CSARPSGSWNEQFF. DNA for the CDR3: TGCAGTGCTAGACCTAGCGGGAGTTGGAATGAGCAGTTCTTC.

The table lists this clonotype with many counts. CDR3 region: CASSEFGAYNEQFF. The CDR3 DNA sequence: TGTGCCAGCAGTGAATTTGGGGCTTACAATGAGCAGTTCTTC. The chain employs TRBV6-1 and TRBJ2-1, with D perhaps TRBD1 (5 bases). The CDR3 totals 14 residues. CDR1 and CDR2 from the germline V gene are MNHNS and SASEGT. V was trimmed by 2 bases and J by 4 bases, leaving 9 bases between them.